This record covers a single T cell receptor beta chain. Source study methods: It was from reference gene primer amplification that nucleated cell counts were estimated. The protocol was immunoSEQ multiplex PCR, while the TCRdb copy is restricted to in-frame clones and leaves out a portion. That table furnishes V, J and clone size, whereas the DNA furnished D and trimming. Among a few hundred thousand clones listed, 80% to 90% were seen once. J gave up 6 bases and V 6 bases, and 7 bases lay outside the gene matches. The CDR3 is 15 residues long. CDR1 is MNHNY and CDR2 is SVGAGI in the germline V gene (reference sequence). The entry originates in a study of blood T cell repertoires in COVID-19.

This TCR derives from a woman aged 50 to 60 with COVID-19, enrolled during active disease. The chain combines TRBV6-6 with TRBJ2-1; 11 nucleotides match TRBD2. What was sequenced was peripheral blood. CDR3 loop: CASSPGTSGGNEQFF. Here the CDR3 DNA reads TGTGCCAGCAGCCCAGGGACTAGCGGAGGCAATGAGCAGTTCTTC.